This is a list of T cell receptor beta chains from one sample in a study of cytomegalovirus exposure and HLA in healthy donors. Only in-frame clones appear in the TCRdb table, and some are missing; sequencing was by immunoSEQ multiplex PCR. The data contain fewer than 200,000 clones, roughly 68% of them seen just once; the ten biggest clones take up less than 2%. Sequencing was done on a sample of PBMCs. These receptors all stem from a woman between 25 and 40 years old in good health and CMV-seronegative. The CDR3 runs from the conserved cysteine through the conserved F or W. The order of the fields is clone size, CDR3 length, D gene, J gene, V gene, CDR3 DNA, CDR3 protein. The D gene is left open where the match is weak. Clone size is not always given. Where it is, it says once, few, many or a class for expanded clones.

size: NA; length: 15; D: TRBD1; J: TRBJ1-5; V: TRBV2; DNA: TGTGCCAGCAGACCGACAGGGGTAAGCAATCAGCCCCAGCATTTT; CDR3: CASRPTGVSNQPQHF
size: NA; length: 13; D: NA; J: TRBJ1-2; V: TRBV30; DNA: TGTGCCTGGAGTGTAAAAGCAGGTTATGGCTACACCTTC; CDR3: CAWSVKAGYGYTF
size: NA; length: 13; D: NA; J: TRBJ2-7; V: TRBV30; DNA: TGTGCCTGGAGTAAAACCCCAGGGTGCGAGCAGTACTTC; CDR3: CAWSKTPGCEQYF
size: NA; length: 17; D: NA; J: TRBJ2-1; V: TRBV14; DNA: TGTGCCAGCAGCCAATGGTGGGAGGAGGACGCCTACAATGAGCAGTTCTTC; CDR3: CASSQWWEEDAYNEQFF
size: NA; length: 15; D: NA; J: TRBJ2-1; V: TRBV4-3; DNA: TGCGCCAGCAGCCATCGGCTAGCGCGACTAAATGAGCAGTTCTTC; CDR3: CASSHRLARLNEQFF
size: NA; length: 16; D: NA; J: TRBJ2-2; V: TRBV4-2; DNA: TGTGCCAGCAGCCAAGATAGGGCAGGGGATACCGGGGAGCTGTTTTTT; CDR3: CASSQDRAGDTGELFF
size: few; length: 14; D: TRBD1; J: TRBJ2-7; V: TRBV29-1; DNA: TGCAGCGCCGGAGGACAGGGGTTGTCAAGCGAGCAGTACTTC; CDR3: CSAGGQGLSSEQYF
size: NA; length: 13; D: NA; J: TRBJ2-1; V: TRBV4-2; DNA: TGTGCCAGCAAGGCTAGCGACTACAATGAGCAGTTCTTC; CDR3: CASKASDYNEQFF
size: NA; length: 12; D: NA; J: TRBJ1-5; V: TRBV19; DNA: TGTGCCACCGCACAGGGAAATCAGCCCCAGCATTTT; CDR3: CATAQGNQPQHF
size: NA; length: 13; D: NA; J: TRBJ2-2; V: TRBV7-6; DNA: TGTGCCAGCACCCTCAACCGGGCCGGGGAGCTGTTTTTT; CDR3: CASTLNRAGELFF
size: NA; length: 14; D: NA; J: TRBJ1-5; V: TRBV18; DNA: TGTGCCAGCTCACGACAGGTTAGCAATCAGCCCCAGCATTTT; CDR3: CASSRQVSNQPQHF
size: NA; length: 18; D: TRBD2; J: TRBJ2-1; V: TRBV15; DNA: TGTGCCACCAGCAGAGATGCAGCGGGAGCTTCCTCCTACAATGAGCAGTTCTTC; CDR3: CATSRDAAGASSYNEQFF
size: NA; length: 14; D: NA; J: TRBJ1-1; V: TRBV19; DNA: TGTGCCAGTAGTATTACCGGGTCGAACACTGAAGCTTTCTTT; CDR3: CASSITGSNTEAFF
size: NA; length: 13; D: NA; J: TRBJ1-2; V: TRBV19; DNA: TGTGCCAGTAGTCGGGGAGATGGCTATGGCTACACCTTC; CDR3: CASSRGDGYGYTF
size: NA; length: 16; D: TRBD1; J: TRBJ2-7; V: TRBV5-1; DNA: TGTGCCAGCAGCTTGGCCGTTGGGACAGGGCTCTACGAGCAGTACTTC; CDR3: CASSLAVGTGLYEQYF
size: few; length: 15; D: TRBD1; J: TRBJ2-7; V: TRBV28; DNA: TGTGCCAGCAGTACAACCGGGACAGGGGGCGACGAGCAGTACTTC; CDR3: CASSTTGTGGDEQYF
size: NA; length: 15; D: NA; J: TRBJ1-6; V: TRBV5-1; DNA: TGCGCCAGCAGCCCGGAAGGGGTTAATAATTCACCCCTCCACTTT; CDR3: CASSPEGVNNSPLHF
size: NA; length: 14; D: NA; J: TRBJ2-1; V: TRBV7-9; DNA: TGTGCCAGCAGCGCGACAATGGGCCAGAGTGAGCAGTTCTTC; CDR3: CASSATMGQSEQFF
size: NA; length: 16; D: NA; J: TRBJ2-1; V: TRBV5-4; DNA: TGTGCCAGCAGCTTGGTAGATGCCCCCCCCTACAATGAGCAGTTCTTC; CDR3: CASSLVDAPPYNEQFF
size: NA; length: 15; D: TRBD2; J: TRBJ2-7; V: TRBV7-9; DNA: TGTGCCAGCAGCGCGGGACTAGCGGGAACTTACGAGCAGTACTTC; CDR3: CASSAGLAGTYEQYF
size: NA; length: 14; D: NA; J: TRBJ1-2; V: TRBV7-9; DNA: TGTGCCAGCAGCTGGGACACCCTGGGCTATGGCTACACCTTC; CDR3: CASSWDTLGYGYTF
size: NA; length: 17; D: TRBD2; J: TRBJ2-1; V: TRBV7-8; DNA: TGTGCCAGCAGCTACCCCTCGACTAGCGGGAGTAGAGATGAGCAGTTCTTC; CDR3: CASSYPSTSGSRDEQFF
size: few; length: 16; D: TRBD1; J: TRBJ1-6; V: TRBV4-3; DNA: TGCGCCAGCAGCCAAGAGGGGGACAGGGTGGGGTCACCCCTCCACTTT; CDR3: CASSQEGDRVGSPLHF
size: few; length: 14; D: NA; J: TRBJ2-5; V: TRBV6-6; DNA: TGTGCCAGCAGCCCCCCCGGGTCCCAAGAGACCCAGTACTTC; CDR3: CASSPPGSQETQYF
size: NA; length: 16; D: NA; J: TRBJ2-7; V: TRBV19; DNA: NA; CDR3: CASSSGRLAAMGEQYF